Here is one TCR beta chain with its context. The antigen is not known. One junction end does not reproduce the germline sequence, and a read error may be involved. Primers included in the PCR were 60 Vbeta and 13 Jbeta primers. The table came from immunoSEQ multiplex PCR; TCRdb's copy has only in-frame clones and leaves some out. This sample carries roughly 120,000 clones, around 77% of them seen once, and the ten largest clones take around 13%. The sample comes from a study of cytomegalovirus exposure and HLA in healthy donors. Study findings and constraints: The authors enumerated over 150 TCR beta chains as linked to cytomegalovirus. DRB1 had the most TCR associations and HLA-C the fewest, a later analysis found, with rates varying by HLA locus.

Though probably carrying unrecorded immune exposures, donors were nominally healthy at sampling. Material for sequencing was PBMCs. The origin of this receptor is a middle-aged woman in good health and CMV-seropositive.

The chain's CDR3 is CASSQASGSIYEQYF. The CDR3 nucleotides are TGTGCCAGCAGCCAGGCAAGCGGGAGTATCTACGAGCAGTACTTC. The genes are TRBV4-1 and TRBJ2-7; 8 nucleotides align to TRBD2. This CDR3 is 15 amino acids long. The V gene's germline CDR1 is MGHRA and CDR2 YSYEKL.